Presented here are 5 T cell receptor beta chains from one specimen sequenced in a study of read filtering for tumor transcriptome and immune sequencing. This library used approximately 390 ng RNA and molecular barcoded adaptors spanning alpha/delta and beta/gamma chains. TCRdb passed the reads through MiXCR, listing each CDR3 protein once. The data show about 62,000 distinct CDR3 sequences, 15% to 20% seen once. The sample taken for sequencing was a population of CD138-negative cells sorted from bone marrow. Receptors originate from a donor aged 40 or older with multiple myeloma.

This clonotype was recorded at least ten times. The chain uses TRBV2 and TRBJ1-5; 11 bases map to TRBD1. CDR1 is SNHLY and CDR2 is FYNNEI in the germline V gene. This CDR3 spans 15 amino acids. The trim removed 7 bases at V and 4 bases at J, leaving 6 bases unmatched. The CDR3 DNA reads as TGTGCCAGCAACCGAGGGACAGGGGGGAATCAGCCCCAGCATTTT. It is translated as CASNRGTGGNQPQHF.

The rearrangement joins TRBV7-9 to TRBJ1-1; possibly TRBD1 for D (5 bases). Per germline, CDR1 SEHNR and CDR2 FQNEAQ (reference sequence). V was cut by 4 bases and J by 4 bases, with 13 bases left in between. The CDR3 consists of 14 residues. CDR3 nucleotide sequence: TGTGCCAGCAGCTCGGGACCGAGGAGCACTGAAGCTTTCTTT. Amino acids: CASSSGPRSTEAFF.

At least ten counts were recorded for this clonotype. V is TRBV6-5 and J is TRBJ1-4; 8 positions match TRBD1. This CDR3 has 16 amino acids. The J segment lost 7 bases and the V segment lost 5 bases, leaving 12 bases of the junction unmatched. CDR1 MNHEY and CDR2 SVGAGI come from the germline V gene. CDR3 bases: TGTGCCAGCAGTACGAATCAGGGGGCAGGGGTTGAAAAACTGTTTTTT. Amino acids: CASSTNQGAGVEKLFF.

This clonotype was detected once. Possible read error: a much larger clone is one base away. The gene calls are TRBV7-8 and TRBJ1-4; the D is unclear. Trimming left V 6 bases short and J 7 bases short, with 27 bases between. Germline assignment: CDR1 SGHVS and CDR2 FQNEAQ. The CDR3 has 18 residues. This chain's CDR3 is CASRFVSSAPEVSEKLFF. In DNA, the CDR3 is TGTGCCAGCAGATTCGTATCGTCCGCACCCGAAGTCAGTGAAAAACTGTTTTTT.

This clonotype has ten or more counts. The CDR3 coding sequence is TGTGCCAGCAGGGACTGGGACGGACACAATGAGCAGTTCTTC. Translation gives CASRDWDGHNEQFF. This chain connects TRBV6-1 to TRBJ2-1; either TRBD1 or TRBD2 may supply D (5 bases each). CDR3 length equals 14 residues. V was pared by 6 bases and J by 5 bases, with 14 bases between. Per germline, CDR1 MNHNS and CDR2 SASEGT.